The present entry profiles one TCR beta chain with its context. The clone's antigen remains unknown. No base qualities exist here, and no much larger clone lies one base off it. This sample is drawn from a study of control samples from healthy donors and cancer patients (dated by TCRdb to 2018 to 2021). The protocol used for the library was the immunoSEQ multiplex PCR assay. Here the immuneACCESS table is served through TCRdb, limited to in-frame sequences with V and J called. Missing clones are a known gap in these copies; in checked studies unresolved V genes cover under half, and the rest lacks a known reason. The sample table contains about 230,000 clones; only one count was recorded for over 75% of them. The biggest ten clones account for about 14% of the sample. The germline V gene yields SQVTM for CDR1 and ANQGSEA for CDR2. V loses 6 bases of germline sequence and J loses 4 bases, and the interval between the two ends is 11 bases. The CDR3 holds 12 amino acids from the cysteine to the phenylalanine. Just the 36-base CDR3 DNA is kept, in frame starting at base 1.

Material for sequencing was PBMCs. The rearranged segments are TRBV29-1 and TRBJ2-3; no D segment can be confidently identified. This receptor was taken from a woman in her sixties with lung cancer. The CDR3 region reads CSVTHGADTQYF. The DNA sequence is TGCAGCGTAACACACGGCGCAGATACGCAGTATTTT.